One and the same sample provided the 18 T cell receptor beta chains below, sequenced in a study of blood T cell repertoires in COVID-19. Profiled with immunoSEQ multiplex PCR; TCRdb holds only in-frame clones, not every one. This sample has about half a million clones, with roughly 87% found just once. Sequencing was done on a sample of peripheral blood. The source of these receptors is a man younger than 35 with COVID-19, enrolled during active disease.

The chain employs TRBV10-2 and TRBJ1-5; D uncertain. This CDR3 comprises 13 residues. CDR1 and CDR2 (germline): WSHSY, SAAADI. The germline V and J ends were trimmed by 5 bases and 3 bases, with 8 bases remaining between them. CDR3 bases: TGCGCCAGCAGTAACTCGTTCAATCAGCCCCAGCATTTT. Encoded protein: CASSNSFNQPQHF.

The CDR3 loop is CASKITGQINEKLFF. The CDR3 DNA reads as TGCGCCAGCAAAATTACGGGACAGATAAATGAAAAACTGTTTTTT. The gene calls are TRBV5-1 and TRBJ1-4; TRBD1 matches 7 bases. The CDR3 loop spans 15 amino acids. CDR1 and CDR2 from the germline V gene are SGHRS and YFSETQ. V shed 6 bases, J shed 5 bases, and the junction held 10 bases outside the gene matches. Complete variable domain (other parts from reference TRBV5-1 and TRBJ1-4): KAGVTQTPRYLIKTRGQQVTLSCSPISGHRSVSWYQQTPGQGLQFLFEYFSETQRNKGNFPGRFSGRQFSNSRSEMNVSTLELGDSALYLCASKITGQINEKLFFGSGTQLSVL.

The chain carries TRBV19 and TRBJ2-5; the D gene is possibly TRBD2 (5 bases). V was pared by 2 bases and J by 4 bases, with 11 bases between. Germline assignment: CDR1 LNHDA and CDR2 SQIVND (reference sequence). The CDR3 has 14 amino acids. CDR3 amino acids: CASSIRQGGETQYF. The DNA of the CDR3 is TGTGCCAGTAGTATACGGCAAGGAGGAGAGACCCAGTACTTC. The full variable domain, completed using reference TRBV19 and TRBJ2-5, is DGGITQSPKYLFRKEGQNVTLSCEQNLNHDAMYWYRQDPGQGLRLIYYSQIVNDFQKGDIAEGYSVSREKKESFPLTVTSAQKNPTAFYLCASSIRQGGETQYFGPGTRLLVL.

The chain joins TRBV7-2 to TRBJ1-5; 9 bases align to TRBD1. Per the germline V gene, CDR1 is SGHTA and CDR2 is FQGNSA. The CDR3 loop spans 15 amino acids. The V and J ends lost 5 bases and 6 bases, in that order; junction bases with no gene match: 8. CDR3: CASSDRDRVGQPQHF. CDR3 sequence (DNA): TGTGCCAGCAGCGACCGGGACAGGGTTGGTCAGCCCCAGCATTTT.

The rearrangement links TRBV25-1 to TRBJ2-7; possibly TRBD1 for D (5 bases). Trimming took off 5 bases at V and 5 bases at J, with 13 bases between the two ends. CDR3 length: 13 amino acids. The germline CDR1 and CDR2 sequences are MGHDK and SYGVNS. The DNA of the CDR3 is TGTGCCAGCAGTATTCCAGGGATCAACGAGCAGTACTTC. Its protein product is CASSIPGINEQYF.

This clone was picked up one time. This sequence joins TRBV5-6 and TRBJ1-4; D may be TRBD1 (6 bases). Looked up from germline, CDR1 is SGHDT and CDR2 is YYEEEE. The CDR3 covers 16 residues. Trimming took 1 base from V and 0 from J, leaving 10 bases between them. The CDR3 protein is CASSLRDITTNEKLFF. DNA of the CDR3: TGTGCCAGCAGCTTGAGGGACATTACAACTAATGAAAAACTGTTTTTT.

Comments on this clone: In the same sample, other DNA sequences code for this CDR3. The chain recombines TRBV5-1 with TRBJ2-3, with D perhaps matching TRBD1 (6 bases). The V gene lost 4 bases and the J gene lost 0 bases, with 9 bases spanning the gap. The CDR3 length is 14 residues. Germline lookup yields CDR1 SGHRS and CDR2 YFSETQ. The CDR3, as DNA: TGCGCCAGCAGCCTCGGGACAAGCACAGATACGCAGTATTTT. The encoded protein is CASSLGTSTDTQYF.

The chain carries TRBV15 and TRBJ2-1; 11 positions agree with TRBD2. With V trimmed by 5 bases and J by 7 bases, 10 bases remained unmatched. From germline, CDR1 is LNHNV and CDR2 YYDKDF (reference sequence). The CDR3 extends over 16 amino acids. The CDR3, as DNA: TGTGCCACCAGCCGATCCTTGGGACTAGCGGCGAATGAGCAGTTCTTC. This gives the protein CATSRSLGLAANEQFF.

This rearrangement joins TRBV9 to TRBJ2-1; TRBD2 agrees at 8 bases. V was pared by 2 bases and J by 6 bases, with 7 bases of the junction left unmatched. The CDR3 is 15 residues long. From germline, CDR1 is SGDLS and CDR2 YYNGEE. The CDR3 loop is CASSVENRGGNEQFF. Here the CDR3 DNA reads TGTGCCAGCAGCGTGGAAAATCGGGGGGGCAATGAGCAGTTCTTC.

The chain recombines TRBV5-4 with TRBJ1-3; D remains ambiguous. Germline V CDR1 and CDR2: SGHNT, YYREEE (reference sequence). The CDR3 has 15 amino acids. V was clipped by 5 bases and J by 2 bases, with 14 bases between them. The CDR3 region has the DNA TGTGCCAGCAGGGCGGACTTTTCTCCTGGAAACACCATATATTTT. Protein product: CASRADFSPGNTIYF.

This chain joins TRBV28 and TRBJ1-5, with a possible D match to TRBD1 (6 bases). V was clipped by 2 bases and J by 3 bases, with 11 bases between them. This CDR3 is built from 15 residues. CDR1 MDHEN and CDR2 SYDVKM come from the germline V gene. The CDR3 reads CASSLDRSNNQPQHF. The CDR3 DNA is TGTGCCAGCAGTTTAGACAGGTCAAACAATCAGCCCCAGCATTTT.

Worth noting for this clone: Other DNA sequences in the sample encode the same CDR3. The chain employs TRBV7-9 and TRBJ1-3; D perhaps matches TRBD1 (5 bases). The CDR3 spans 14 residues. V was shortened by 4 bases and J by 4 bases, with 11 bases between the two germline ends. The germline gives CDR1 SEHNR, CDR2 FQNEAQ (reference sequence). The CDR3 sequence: CASSSRGTGNTIYF. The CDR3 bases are TGTGCCAGCAGCTCAAGGGGAACCGGAAACACCATATATTTT.

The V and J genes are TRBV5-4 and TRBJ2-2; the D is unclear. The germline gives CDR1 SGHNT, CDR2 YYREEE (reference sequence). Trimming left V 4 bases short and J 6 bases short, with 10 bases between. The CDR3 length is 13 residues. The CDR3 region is CASSLKLAGELFF. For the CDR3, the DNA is TGTGCCAGCAGCCTCAAGTTAGCCGGGGAGCTGTTTTTT.

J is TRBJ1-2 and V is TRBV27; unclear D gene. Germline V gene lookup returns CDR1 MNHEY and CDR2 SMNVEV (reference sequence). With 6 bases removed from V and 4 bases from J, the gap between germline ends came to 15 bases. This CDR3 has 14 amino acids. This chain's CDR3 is CASSKLQEGYGYTF. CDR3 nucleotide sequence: TGTGCCAGCAGCAAACTACAAGAGGGCTATGGCTACACCTTC.

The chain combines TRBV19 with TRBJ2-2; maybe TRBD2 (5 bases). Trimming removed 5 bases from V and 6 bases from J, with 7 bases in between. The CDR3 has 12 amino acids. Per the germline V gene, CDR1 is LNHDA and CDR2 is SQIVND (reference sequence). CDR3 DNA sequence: TGTGCCAGTAGTCCCGGGGCCGGGGAGCTGTTTTTT. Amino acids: CASSPGAGELFF. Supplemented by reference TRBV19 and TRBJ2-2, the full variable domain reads DGGITQSPKYLFRKEGQNVTLSCEQNLNHDAMYWYRQDPGQGLRLIYYSQIVNDFQKGDIAEGYSVSREKKESFPLTVTSAQKNPTAFYLCASSPGAGELFFGEGSRLTVL.

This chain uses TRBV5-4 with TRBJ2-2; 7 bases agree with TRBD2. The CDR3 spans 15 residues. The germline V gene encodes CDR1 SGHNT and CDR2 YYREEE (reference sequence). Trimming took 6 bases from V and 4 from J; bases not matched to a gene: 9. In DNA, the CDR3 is TGTGCCAGCAAGGACCCGGGGGAGGGCACCGGGGAGCTGTTTTTT. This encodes CASKDPGEGTGELFF.

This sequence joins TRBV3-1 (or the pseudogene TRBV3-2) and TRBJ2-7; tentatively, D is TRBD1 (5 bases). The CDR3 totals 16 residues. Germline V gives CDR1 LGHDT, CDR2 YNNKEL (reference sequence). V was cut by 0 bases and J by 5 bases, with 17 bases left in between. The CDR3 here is CASSQDFRERRHEQYF. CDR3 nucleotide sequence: TGTGCCAGCAGCCAAGATTTCAGGGAACGGCGCCACGAGCAGTACTTC.

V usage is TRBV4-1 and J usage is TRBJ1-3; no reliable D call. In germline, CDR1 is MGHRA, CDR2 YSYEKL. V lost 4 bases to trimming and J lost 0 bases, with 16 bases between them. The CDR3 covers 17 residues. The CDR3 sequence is CASSRPVASGSGNTIYF. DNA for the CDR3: TGCGCCAGCAGCCGTCCGGTCGCGAGCGGCTCTGGAAACACCATATATTTT.